The 10 T cell receptor beta chains given below trace back to one sample, sequenced in a study of T cell repertoires in aging, cancer and after chemotherapy. A mixed TRB-A/B primer pool amplified rearranged TRB by multiplex touch-down PCR. One entry per CDR3 protein, called by TCRdb with MiXCR from the multiplex PCR reads. This table holds approximately 7,600 distinct CDR3 sequences, 40% to 45% found once. Peripheral blood genomic DNA, not sorted cells or RNA, was the template. Sequencing was carried out using blood. Receptors originate from a human donor in good health.

This chain links TRBV6-1 with TRBJ2-2; a weak D match, TRBD1 (5 bases). This CDR3 contains 14 residues. V lost 6 bases and J lost 8, with 16 bases in between. Germline V lookup: CDR1 MNHNS, CDR2 SASEGT. The chain's CDR3 is CASSFQGKQGELFF. The CDR3 DNA is TGTGCCAGCAGCTTCCAGGGAAAGCAAGGGGAGCTGTTTTTT.

The chain's CDR3 is CASSDSATGELFF. The CDR3 DNA reads TGTGCCAGCAGTGACTCGGCCACCGGGGAGCTGTTTTTT. The rearrangement joins TRBV6-4 to TRBJ2-2; D not certain. With 0 bases removed from V and 4 bases from J, the gap between germline ends came to 3 bases. Germline CDR1 and CDR2: MRHNA and SNTAGT. CDR3 length: 13 amino acids.

The CDR3 coding sequence is TGTGCCAGCAGTCCAGGGACAGGGTGGACTGAAGCTTTCTTT. Translating it yields CASSPGTGWTEAFF. V and J are TRBV12-3 or TRBV12-4 and TRBJ1-1; 9 bases fit TRBD1. The J segment lost 5 bases and the V segment lost 5 bases, leaving 6 bases of the junction unmatched. The CDR3 totals 14 residues.

The chain employs TRBV19 and TRBJ1-1; D may be TRBD1 (5 bases). This CDR3 comprises 15 residues. Trimming removed 6 bases at V and 0 bases at J, with 14 bases between. Germline V gene sequence: CDR1 LNHDA, CDR2 SQIVND (reference sequence). As DNA, the CDR3 is TGTGCCAGTAGGGACGGGGGGACCCTGAACACTGAAGCTTTCTTT. Residues: CASRDGGTLNTEAFF.

This clonotype was observed a few times. The chain links TRBV6-1 to TRBJ1-1; D is possibly TRBD1 (5 bases). The CDR3 runs 13 residues. Between the trimmed V and J ends, which lost 2 bases and 9 bases, there was a span of 13 bases. CDR1 is MNHNS, CDR2 SASEGT, per germline. CDR3 in DNA: TGTGCCAGCAGTGAACCCTTCAGGGTAAAAGCTTTCTTT. Amino acid sequence: CASSEPFRVKAFF.

The sample holds a few counts of this clonotype. The V call is TRBV19, the J call TRBJ2-7, with D perhaps matching TRBD2 (6 bases). Germline CDR1 is LNHDA and CDR2 is SQIVND (reference sequence). The CDR3 has 15 residues. V lost 3 bases, J lost 1 base, and 13 bases lay in between. CDR3 sequence (DNA): TGTGCCAGTAGTATCGGCGGGGCCGCATCCTACGAGCAGTACTTC. Amino acid sequence: CASSIGGAASYEQYF. Combining the CDR3 with reference TRBV19 and TRBJ2-7 gives the whole variable domain DGGITQSPKYLFRKEGQNVTLSCEQNLNHDAMYWYRQDPGQGLRLIYYSQIVNDFQKGDIAEGYSVSREKKESFPLTVTSAQKNPTAFYLCASSIGGAASYEQYFGPGTRLTVT.

Notes on this clonotype: At one boundary the junction diverges from the germline segment, which might be a read error. V usage is TRBV5-3 and J usage is TRBJ1-1, with TRBD1 identical over 7 bases. TRBV5-3 is an ORF, with its function uncertain. The CDR3 extends over 13 amino acids. The CDR3 DNA follows: TGTGCCAGCAGCTCCCAGGGGGACACTGAAGCTTTCTTT. Protein: CASSSQGDTEAFF.

The V gene is TRBV11-2, the J gene TRBJ2-7; the D gene is possibly TRBD1 (5 bases). The germline V gene has CDR1 SGHAT and CDR2 FQNNGV. Trimming took off 5 bases at V and 3 bases at J, with 11 bases between the two ends. The CDR3 has 13 amino acids. In DNA form, the CDR3 reads TGTGCCAGCAGCCCCCCCGACAGCTACGAGCAGTACTTC. Residues: CASSPPDSYEQYF.

The chain combines TRBV19 with TRBJ2-7; D may be TRBD2 (6 bases). Germline V gene lookup returns CDR1 LNHDA and CDR2 SQIVND (reference sequence). The CDR3 totals 14 residues. Deletions cut 4 bases from V and 4 bases from J, with 14 bases between. The DNA for the CDR3 is TGTGCCAGTAGTACTAAGTGGGACTCGTACGAGCAGTACTTC. As protein: CASSTKWDSYEQYF. Filled out from reference TRBV19 and TRBJ2-7, the complete variable domain reads DGGITQSPKYLFRKEGQNVTLSCEQNLNHDAMYWYRQDPGQGLRLIYYSQIVNDFQKGDIAEGYSVSREKKESFPLTVTSAQKNPTAFYLCASSTKWDSYEQYFGPGTRLTVT.

This chain joins TRBV4-1 and TRBJ1-2; no clear D gene. This CDR3 spans 13 amino acids. CDR1 is MGHRA and CDR2 is YSYEKL in the germline V gene. With 1 base removed from V and 6 bases from J, the gap between germline ends came to 9 bases. CDR3 sequence: CASSQGAVNGYTF. Here the CDR3 DNA reads TGCGCCAGCAGCCAAGGGGCAGTCAATGGCTACACCTTC.